The 22 T cell receptor beta chains listed next were all sequenced from one sample in a study of OX40 agonist ivuxolimab in advanced cancers. Assay: immunoSEQ multiplex PCR; the TCRdb copy retains only in-frame clones and omits some. The sample carries over 5,000 clones, approximately 67% recorded once. The source material was CD4+ or CD8+ T cells sorted from blood, sampled in a trial of the OX40 agonist ivuxolimab. All receptors come from an adult with an advanced solid tumor such as melanoma, head and neck, liver or kidney cancer.

This clone was detected only a few times. The chain uses TRBV18 and TRBJ2-5, with 12 bases lining up with TRBD2. Per germline, CDR1 KGHSH and CDR2 LQKENI. CDR3 size: 17 residues. V was clipped by 3 bases and J by 5 bases; unmatched bases: 10. DNA for the CDR3: TGTGCCAGCTCACCCTCTAGCGGGGGGGCGACGGGTGAGACCCAGTACTTC. Amino acid sequence: CASSPSSGGATGETQYF.

This clone has a handful of counts. J is TRBJ2-7 and V is TRBV25-1, with D perhaps being TRBD1 or TRBD2 (5 bases each). The V and J ends lost 8 bases and 6 bases respectively, with 11 bases between them. Per germline, CDR1 MGHDK and CDR2 SYGVNS. This CDR3 has 11 amino acids. CDR3 nucleotide sequence: TGTGCCAGCGGTCCGGGGACCGAGCAGTACTTC. Its protein product is CASGPGTEQYF.

CDR3 coding DNA: TGCGCCAGCAGCTTGGGGTACAGCCATGAAAGCTATGGCTACACCTTC. Translation: CASSLGYSHESYGYTF. V usage is TRBV5-1 and J usage is TRBJ1-2; D is unresolved. The CDR3 loop spans 16 amino acids. Per the germline V gene, CDR1 is SGHRS and CDR2 is YFSETQ. V dropped 0 bases and J dropped 4 bases, with 16 bases sitting between them.

In its sample, this clone ranks as medium-sized (0.01 to 0.1%). The rearrangement uses TRBV28 and TRBJ2-2, with unresolved D. The CDR3 covers 13 residues. Germline V gene lookup returns CDR1 MDHEN and CDR2 SYDVKM. Trimming took off 2 bases at V and 7 bases at J, with 8 bases between the two ends. The CDR3 nucleotides read TGTGCCAGCAGTTTAGAGGTTTTCGGGGAGCTGTTTTTT. The encoded protein is CASSLEVFGELFF.

The chain joins TRBV19 to TRBJ1-1; D gene unclear. Trimming removed 3 bases at V and 1 base at J, with 12 bases between. CDR3 length: 15 amino acids. Germline V CDR1 and CDR2: LNHDA, SQIVND (reference sequence). The CDR3, as DNA: TGTGCCAGTAGTATTGGGATGTCAGGGAACACTGAAGCTTTCTTT. Amino acid sequence: CASSIGMSGNTEAFF.

The genes are TRBV29-1 and TRBJ2-7; D is perhaps TRBD2 (6 bases). Trimming took off 1 base at V and 2 bases at J, with 15 bases between the two ends. In germline, CDR1 is SQVTM, CDR2 ANQGSEA. This CDR3 region has 15 residues. In DNA form, the CDR3 reads TGCAGCGTTGAAGGTGTGACTGGGGGGACCTACGAGCAGTACTTC. Its translation: CSVEGVTGGTYEQYF.

The genes are TRBV13 and TRBJ2-7, with D possibly being TRBD1 or TRBD2 (5 bases each). There are 16 residues in the CDR3. From germline, CDR1 is PRHDT and CDR2 FYEKMQ (reference sequence). V shed 5 bases and J shed 4 bases, with 21 bases lying between them. Here the CDR3 reads CASSLTRDGGYYEQYF. CDR3 in DNA: TGTGCCAGCAGCCTCACTAGGGACGGAGGCTATTACGAGCAGTACTTC.

This clone turned up a few times. The chain is built from TRBV19 and TRBJ1-1; TRBD1 might be the D (5 bases). There are 14 residues in the CDR3. The V gene's germline CDR1 is LNHDA and CDR2 SQIVND (reference sequence). Trimming removed 3 bases from V and 1 base from J, with 9 bases in between. Here the CDR3 DNA reads TGTGCCAGTAGTATCGCGGGACGGAACACTGAAGCTTTCTTT. It is translated as CASSIAGRNTEAFF.

The gene calls are TRBV9 and TRBJ1-1, with a tentative D call TRBD1 (5 bases). In germline, CDR1 is SGDLS, CDR2 YYNGEE. The ends were cut back, 5 bases at V and 8 bases at J, with 10 bases in the middle. This CDR3 is 11 amino acids long. The CDR3 spells CASSPGLEAFF. The DNA for the CDR3 is TGTGCCAGCAGTCCGGGACTAGAAGCTTTCTTT.

The chain links TRBV5-1 to TRBJ1-2, with a tentative D call TRBD1 (6 bases). CDR1 is SGHRS and CDR2 is YFSETQ in the germline V gene. Trimming stripped 2 bases from V and 4 bases from J, with 36 bases between. The CDR3 totals 22 residues. CDR3 coding DNA: TGCGCCAGCAGCTTTTTTCCGATCACCCGGAGAGACAGGATCTCACTTTTCTATGGCTACACCTTC. This gives the protein CASSFFPITRRDRISLFYGYTF.

This chain links TRBV5-1 with TRBJ1-5, with a weak D call TRBD1 (5 bases). This CDR3 has 14 residues. Per the germline V gene, CDR1 is SGHRS and CDR2 is YFSETQ. V lost 5 bases, J lost 8 bases, and 17 bases lay in between. CDR3 DNA: TGCGCCAGCAGGCCCGGGACCCAAAGGGAGCCCCAGCATTTT. It encodes CASRPGTQREPQHF.

The V and J genes are TRBV2 and TRBJ1-6; the D is unclear. Germline CDR1 and CDR2: SNHLY and FYNNEI. The CDR3 is 14 amino acids. The ends were cut back, 5 bases at V and 6 bases at J, with 11 bases in the middle. The CDR3 protein is CASSLFSLNSPLHF. The CDR3 region has the DNA TGTGCCAGCAGTTTATTCTCCCTTAATTCACCCCTCCACTTT.

V and J are TRBV19 and TRBJ1-3, with D perhaps TRBD1 (5 bases). This CDR3 has 14 residues. The germline V and J ends were trimmed by 6 bases and 0 bases, with 9 bases remaining between them. Per the germline V gene, CDR1 is LNHDA and CDR2 is SQIVND (reference sequence). The CDR3 spells CASSSGASGNTIYF. The CDR3, as DNA: TGTGCCAGTAGCTCCGGGGCCTCTGGAAACACCATATATTTT.

The CDR3: CASSSPPSGGPETQYF. The CDR3 bases are TGTGCCAGCAGCTCCCCCCCTAGCGGGGGGCCGGAGACCCAGTACTTC. The gene calls are TRBV7-9 and TRBJ2-5, with TRBD2 identical over 11 bases. The CDR3 covers 16 residues. The trim removed 4 bases at V and 5 bases at J, leaving 9 bases unmatched. The germline V gene has CDR1 SEHNR and CDR2 FQNEAQ (reference sequence).

This rearrangement joins TRBV27 to TRBJ2-7; 12 bases map to TRBD1. CDR3 length: 14 amino acids. The J segment lost 7 bases and the V segment lost 6 bases, leaving 7 bases of the junction unmatched. Germline CDR1 and CDR2: MNHEY and SMNVEV (reference sequence). CDR3: CASSPGTGGREQYF. DNA for the CDR3: TGTGCCAGCAGCCCCGGGACAGGGGGCAGGGAGCAGTACTTC.

The chain employs TRBV5-1 and TRBJ2-7; unclear D gene. The CDR3 is 12 residues long. Germline lookup yields CDR1 SGHRS and CDR2 YFSETQ. Trimming took 0 bases from V and 5 from J, leaving 6 bases between them. DNA of the CDR3: TGCGCCAGCAGCTTGGGGTGGAACGAGCAGTACTTC. Translation gives CASSLGWNEQYF.

This clone has only a few counts. The J gene is TRBJ1-4, the V gene TRBV6-1, with D unresolved. Trimming took 5 bases from V and 9 from J, leaving 16 bases between them. Germline V gives CDR1 MNHNS, CDR2 SASEGT. The CDR3 extends over 14 amino acids. CDR3 sequence: CASSSQAGYKKLFF. DNA of the CDR3: TGTGCCAGCAGTTCCCAGGCGGGGTACAAAAAACTGTTTTTT.

This clone came up a few times. The V and J genes are TRBV5-5 and TRBJ2-7; D is possibly TRBD2 (6 bases). The V gene's germline CDR1 is SGHKS and CDR2 YYEKEE (reference sequence). Between the trimmed V and J ends, which lost 7 bases and 4 bases, there was a span of 21 bases. This CDR3 comprises 15 residues. The CDR3 sequence is CASGNRDWGWYEQYF. The CDR3 DNA sequence: TGTGCCAGCGGAAACCGGGACTGGGGTTGGTACGAGCAGTACTTC.

V gene TRBV7-8 combines with J gene TRBJ2-7; 7 nucleotides agree with TRBD1. This CDR3 comprises 12 residues. V gave up 5 bases and J gave up 7 bases; unmatched junction bases: 5. Germline CDR1 reads SGHVS; CDR2 reads FQNEAQ. CDR3 region: CASSTTGVEQYF. The CDR3, as DNA: TGTGCCAGCAGCACCACAGGGGTAGAGCAGTACTTC.

This clone was counted once. The genes are TRBV5-8 and TRBJ1-6; D not resolved. Trimming pared 4 bases from V and 2 bases from J, leaving 19 bases between. Germline lookup yields CDR1 SGHTS and CDR2 YDEGEE. CDR3 length: 18 residues. The CDR3: CASSHPARNGAYNSPLHF. DNA for the CDR3: TGTGCCAGCAGCCACCCCGCTCGAAACGGGGCCTATAATTCACCCCTCCACTTT.

This clone was seen a single time. V and J are TRBV11-1 and TRBJ1-2; TRBD1 aligns across 8 bases. The V gene's germline CDR1 is SGHAT and CDR2 FQDESV (reference sequence). The CDR3 contains 11 residues. Losses at the gene ends were 3 bases for V and 12 bases for J; bases not matched to a gene: 3. The CDR3 loop reads CASSLGQEDTF. CDR3 DNA: TGTGCCAGCAGCTTGGGACAGGAGGACACCTTC.

The rearrangement uses TRBV7-8 and TRBJ2-5, with D possibly TRBD2 on 5 matching bases. The V gene lost 3 bases and the J gene lost 3 bases, with 20 bases spanning the gap. The CDR3 totals 17 residues. Germline V gene data show CDR1 as SGHVS and CDR2 as FQNEAQ. The CDR3 bases are TGTGCCAGCAGCTTCCTCCCCTTTGTGAGCGGAAAAGAGACCCAGTACTTC. It yields the protein CASSFLPFVSGKETQYF.